The 25 T cell receptor beta chains below all came from one sample that was sequenced in a study of shared clonotypes between healthy human individuals. Libraries were prepared by immunoSEQ multiplex PCR; TCRdb keeps only in-frame clonotypes and omits some of them. This sample carries some 1.5 million clones, around 97% of them seen once, and the ten largest clones take 0.95% to 1.5%. The sample consisted of naive CD4+ T cells sorted from blood. The sample's subset: CD45RA+ positively selected. These receptors were collected from a man younger than 45 in good health.

A remark on this clone: Other DNA sequences of this sample code for an identical CDR3. The chain recombines TRBV5-4 with TRBJ1-1; D is ambiguous. V dropped 3 bases and J dropped 1 base, with 7 bases sitting between them. The germline CDR1 and CDR2 sequences are SGHNT and YYREEE (reference sequence). The CDR3 runs 13 residues. The CDR3 here is CASSSTANTEAFF. CDR3 DNA sequence: TGTGCCAGCAGCTCCACAGCGAACACTGAAGCTTTCTTT. The full variable domain, completed using reference TRBV5-4 and TRBJ1-1, is ETGVTQSPTHLIKTRGQQVTLRCSSQSGHNTVSWYQQALGQGPQFIFQYYREEENGRGNFPPRFSGLQFPNYSSELNVNALELDDSALYLCASSSTANTEAFFGQGTRLTVV.

This chain joins TRBV4-1 and TRBJ2-5; TRBD1 agrees at 7 bases. Germline CDR1 and CDR2: MGHRA and YSYEKL. The CDR3 has 15 residues. V lost 1 base and J lost 2; bases outside the gene matches: 4. Written as DNA, the CDR3 is TGCGCCAGCAGCCAAGCGGACAGGAAACAAGAGACCCAGTACTTC. It codes for CASSQADRKQETQYF.

This clone was detected only a few times. The sample holds other DNA sequences that translate to the same CDR3. The rearrangement uses TRBV13 and TRBJ1-2, with D unclear. Trimming stripped 0 bases from V and 4 bases from J, with 6 bases between. This CDR3 is 13 amino acids long. Looked up from germline, CDR1 is PRHDT and CDR2 is FYEKMQ (reference sequence). The CDR3 sequence is CASSLGLGYGYTF. For the CDR3, the DNA is TGTGCCAGCAGCTTAGGCCTTGGCTATGGCTACACCTTC.

The chain has TRBV30 and TRBJ1-4; D possibly corresponds to TRBD1 (5 bases). The CDR3 has 15 residues. Trimming took off 3 bases at V and 0 bases at J, with 11 bases between the two ends. Germline V gives CDR1 GTSNPN, CDR2 SVGIG (reference sequence). The CDR3 DNA sequence: TGTGCCTGGAGCCGAGGGGATGCAACTAATGAAAAACTGTTTTTT. As protein: CAWSRGDATNEKLFF.

This clone was counted a single time. The rearrangement uses TRBV19 and TRBJ1-2; 9 nucleotides align to TRBD1. The germline CDR1 and CDR2 sequences are LNHDA and SQIVND (reference sequence). With 5 bases clipped from V and 7 bases from J, the junction kept 8 bases outside the gene matches. The CDR3 covers 14 residues. The DNA of the CDR3 is TGTGCCAGTAGTGTTTTTACAGGGGGCTCTGGCTACACCTTC. It is translated as CASSVFTGGSGYTF.

This sequence joins TRBV7-2 and TRBJ1-1, with TRBD1 matching over 9 bases. Germline loops: CDR1 SGHTA, CDR2 FQGNSA. CDR3 length: 19 amino acids. V lost 4 bases to trimming and J lost 1 base; unmatched junction nucleotides: 16. The DNA of the CDR3 is TGTGCCAGCAGCTCTACGCTTGGGGGACAGGGAGCTAGGAACACTGAAGCTTTCTTT. Amino acid sequence: CASSSTLGGQGARNTEAFF.

This chain uses TRBV15 with TRBJ1-4; no firm D call. The CDR3 consists of 17 residues. The V end lost 5 bases, the J end lost 0 bases, and 16 bases lay between the germline ends. The germline CDR1 and CDR2 sequences are LNHNV and YYDKDF (reference sequence). CDR3 bases: TGTGCCACCAGCCCACGCCGAGGCTTTGCAACTAATGAAAAACTGTTTTTT. It is translated as CATSPRRGFATNEKLFF.

Concerning this clone itself: Additional DNA sequences in this sample encode the identical CDR3. This chain connects TRBV6-5 to TRBJ1-2; 7 bases are shared with TRBD1. This CDR3 has 14 amino acids. Germline V gene lookup returns CDR1 MNHEY and CDR2 SVGAGI. V trimming: 2 bases; J trimming: 4 bases; junction bases outside the gene matches: 4. CDR3: CASSYGGQVYGYTF. The CDR3 DNA sequence: TGTGCCAGCAGTTACGGAGGACAGGTCTATGGCTACACCTTC.

The chain combines TRBV18 with TRBJ1-2; D is unclear. Germline lookup yields CDR1 KGHSH and CDR2 LQKENI. The CDR3 has 13 residues. With 3 bases removed from V and 7 bases from J, the gap between germline ends came to 12 bases. The CDR3: CASSPKAPIGYTF. Written as DNA, the CDR3 is TGTGCCAGCTCACCCAAGGCCCCTATTGGCTACACCTTC.

This clone was counted a single time. The CDR3 reads CASSPRQLPYEQYF. CDR3 nucleotide sequence: TGTGCCAGCTCACCTCGACAGCTACCCTACGAGCAGTACTTC. This sequence joins TRBV18 and TRBJ2-7, with D possibly being TRBD1 (5 bases). The CDR3 extends over 14 amino acids. Germline values: CDR1 KGHSH, CDR2 LQKENI. The V gene lost 3 bases and the J gene lost 2 bases, with 11 bases spanning the gap.

The chain couples TRBV11-2 to TRBJ2-1; 13 positions match TRBD2. The CDR3 spans 15 residues. After removal of 5 bases from V and 12 bases from J, the junction contained 10 bases not matched to a gene. Germline loops: CDR1 SGHAT, CDR2 FQNNGV. CDR3 DNA: TGTGCCAGCAGCCGCGAACTAGCGGGAGGGCCTTGGCAGTTCTTC. The encoded protein is CASSRELAGGPWQFF.

Comment on this clone: At one end, the junction sequence differs from germline, possibly due to a read error. The J gene is TRBJ1-1, the V gene TRBV14; D unresolved. The CDR3 runs to 15 residues. Per the germline V gene, CDR1 is SGHDN and CDR2 is FVKESK. The CDR3 here is CVSSQDLQRNTEAFF. The CDR3 DNA sequence: TGTGTCAGCAGCCAAGATTTGCAGCGAAACACTGAAGCTTTCTTT. Full variable domain (missing parts from reference TRBV14 and TRBJ1-1): EAGVTQFPSHSVIEKGQTVTLRCDPISGHDNLYWYRRVMGKEIKFLLHFVKESKQDESGMPNNRFLAERTGGTYSTLKVQPAELEDSGVYFCVSSQDLQRNTEAFFGQGTRLTVV.

V is TRBV10-2 and J is TRBJ1-2; a possible D gene is TRBD1 (6 bases). This CDR3 has 14 residues. The germline gives CDR1 WSHSY, CDR2 SAAADI. The ends were cut back, 6 bases at V and 6 bases at J, with 17 bases in the middle. This chain's CDR3 is CASSSDRPGHGYTF. The CDR3 coding sequence is TGCGCCAGCAGCTCAGACAGGCCTGGGCATGGCTACACCTTC.

This chain links TRBV10-2 with TRBJ2-1; no firm D call. V lost 9 bases to trimming and J lost 0 bases, with 12 bases between them. The CDR3 extends over 14 amino acids. Germline CDR1 reads WSHSY; CDR2 reads SAAADI. The CDR3 DNA is TGCGCCAGTGCCACTCCGAGCTCCTACAATGAGCAGTTCTTC. It encodes CASATPSSYNEQFF.

J is TRBJ2-7 and V is TRBV7-9; 8 bases are a match to TRBD2. J was trimmed by 2 bases and V by 5 bases; bases with no gene match: 8. The germline V gene encodes CDR1 SEHNR and CDR2 FQNEAQ (reference sequence). The CDR3 contains 15 residues. CDR3 region: CASSKTSGQAYEQYF. CDR3 sequence (DNA): TGTGCCAGCAGCAAAACTAGCGGACAAGCCTACGAGCAGTACTTC.

The chain is built from TRBV15 and TRBJ2-1, with 16 bases matching TRBD2. The CDR3 length is 16 residues. Per germline, CDR1 LNHNV and CDR2 YYDKDF (reference sequence). The J segment lost 7 bases and the V segment lost 3 bases, leaving 3 bases of the junction unmatched. The CDR3 here is CATSSAGLAGGNEQFF. The CDR3 coding sequence is TGTGCCACCAGCAGCGCGGGACTAGCGGGAGGGAATGAGCAGTTCTTC.

On this clone itself: The sample contains more than one DNA sequence encoding this CDR3. The CDR3 reads CASSPGLAGYNEQFF. The CDR3 nucleotides are TGTGCCAGCTCTCCTGGACTAGCCGGATACAATGAGCAGTTCTTC. The chain uses TRBV18 and TRBJ2-1; 8 nucleotides match TRBD2. The CDR3 runs to 15 residues. J gave up 4 bases and V 6 bases, and 8 bases lay outside the gene matches. CDR1 KGHSH and CDR2 LQKENI come from the germline V gene.

The rearrangement uses TRBV5-5 and TRBJ1-1; no clear D. CDR1 is SGHKS, CDR2 YYEKEE, per germline (reference sequence). CDR3 size: 16 residues. The V end lost 0 bases, the J end lost 0 bases, and 12 bases lay between the germline ends. Written as DNA, the CDR3 is TGTGCCAGCAGCTTGGGAGTATCCCTCATGAACACTGAAGCTTTCTTT. Translated, it gives CASSLGVSLMNTEAFF.

This clone came up once. The chain employs TRBV25-1 and TRBJ1-3; D not resolved. This CDR3 contains 15 residues. The V and J ends lost 6 bases and 0 bases respectively, with 12 bases between them. The germline CDR1 and CDR2 sequences are MGHDK and SYGVNS. For the CDR3, the DNA is TGTGCCAGCAGATCCACTGGAGTCTCTGGAAACACCATATATTTT. Protein: CASRSTGVSGNTIYF.

The chain links TRBV9 to TRBJ1-3; perhaps TRBD1 as D (5 bases). This CDR3 is 16 amino acids long. Trimming took 4 bases from V and 3 from J, leaving 17 bases between them. CDR1 is SGDLS and CDR2 is YYNGEE in the germline V gene. The CDR3, as DNA: TGTGCCAGCAGCCCCCTCGACAGCCAATATGGAAACACCATATATTTT. As protein: CASSPLDSQYGNTIYF. Combining the CDR3 with reference TRBV9 and TRBJ1-3 gives the whole variable domain DSGVTQTPKHLITATGQRVTLRCSPRSGDLSVYWYQQSLDQGLQFLIQYYNGEERAKGNILERFSAQQFPDLHSELNLSSLELGDSALYFCASSPLDSQYGNTIYFGEGSWLTVV.

The V call is TRBV30, the J call TRBJ1-4; the match to TRBD1 covers 10 bases. Looked up from germline, CDR1 is GTSNPN and CDR2 is SVGIG (reference sequence). With V trimmed by 7 bases and J by 8 bases, 13 bases remained unmatched. The CDR3 has 15 amino acids. For the CDR3, the DNA is TGTGCCTCGACTCTTCGGGACAGGGGTATAGAAAAACTGTTTTTT. This sequence encodes CASTLRDRGIEKLFF.

The rearrangement links TRBV27 to TRBJ1-2; the D gene is possibly TRBD1 (6 bases). The V and J ends lost 10 bases and 12 bases respectively, with 24 bases between them. The CDR3 sequence is 13 residues long. The germline gives CDR1 MNHEY, CDR2 SMNVEV (reference sequence). The chain's CDR3 is CATRWTESSRDTF. In nucleotides, the CDR3 is TGTGCCACCAGATGGACAGAGTCGTCTCGGGACACCTTC.

The gene calls are TRBV7-3 and TRBJ2-1, with a weak D call TRBD2 (5 bases). CDR1 is SGHTA, CDR2 FQGTGA, per germline. The CDR3 has 16 amino acids. V lost 5 bases, J lost 5 bases, and 19 bases lay in between. In DNA form, the CDR3 reads TGTGCCAGCAGCCCACTATCTAGCCAGCAGAACAATGAGCAGTTCTTC. Translated, it gives CASSPLSSQQNNEQFF.

CDR3 sequence reads: CASSESGTARGQYF. CDR3 in DNA: TGCGCCAGCAGTGAGTCAGGCACGGCCCGCGGGCAGTACTTC. The rearrangement links TRBV10-1 to TRBJ2-7; D is uncertain. This CDR3 contains 14 residues. The ends were cut back, 0 bases at V and 9 bases at J, with 15 bases in the middle. Germline CDR1 and CDR2: WNHNN and SYGVQD (reference sequence).

The chain uses TRBV6-1 and TRBJ2-7; no reliable D call. Germline values: CDR1 MNHNS, CDR2 SASEGT. Trimming shortened V by 5 bases and J by 3 bases, and 14 bases separated the two germline ends. The CDR3 is 14 amino acids. The CDR3 region is CASSSSILLYEQYF. Written as DNA, the CDR3 is TGTGCCAGCAGTAGTTCAATTCTGCTCTACGAGCAGTACTTC.